This record concerns one T cell receptor beta chain sequence. Its antigen remains undetermined. Base-call qualities are not available, and no considerably larger clone is one nucleotide away. Libraries were constructed by the immunoSEQ multiplex PCR assay. The multiplex PCR relied on a mix of 60 forward primers for TCR Vbeta segments and 13 reverse primers for TCR Jbeta segments. The CDR3 region of rearranged TCR beta genes was amplified from genomic DNA with a multiplex PCR assay. On the Illumina HiSeq System, the amplified TCR beta libraries were sequenced as 87-base-pair reads. The original pipeline was this. A later analysis tallied roughly 76 million unique TCR beta chains across the roughly 610 repertoires, and roughly 11 million of those chains were shared by two or more donors. A nearest-neighbor algorithm error-corrected the raw reads and collapsed the reads into unique sequences, merging closely related sequences to remove PCR and sequencing errors. CDR3 sequences were aligned to IMGT reference sequences to assign V, D and J gene segments. Each retained sequence needed at least a six-nucleotide match to both a V gene segment and a J gene segment. A rearrangement counted as productive if the CDR3 had no stop codons and remained in frame with V and J, and every other rearrangement counted as non-productive. CDR3 was defined by IMGT convention, running from the second conserved V-encoded cysteine to the conserved J-encoded phenylalanine. The earlier analysis of about 530 of the donors excluded any sequence lacking an unambiguous match to a single V gene segment. An earlier analysis of some 610 of the donors called V segments functional above 56.7% productive rearrangements and segregating when the between-donor standard deviation exceeded 5%. To diagnose cytomegalovirus status from the catalog of TCR beta chain sequences, a statistical classification framework was built. V and J gene assignment, in a later analysis, came from comparing TCR nucleotide sequences with IMGT/GENE-DB human TR gene sequences. A later analysis assigned CDR3 sequences and most-parsimonious VDJ recombination scenarios with the TCRdist pipeline. In a later analysis, each TCR beta chain was defined by its CDR3 amino acid sequence together with its V-gene family, and reads without a unique V-gene family were excluded. To address suspected cross-contamination and a sequencing artifact, a later analysis removed 450 to 700 highly shared, low-generation-probability nucleotide sequences. In a later analysis, a clonal expansion index for each public chain was calculated from normalized within-repertoire ranks of inferred template counts. In a later analysis, generation probabilities were computed with a VDJ recombination model fitted to out-of-frame rearrangements, and the resulting probabilities were checked against IGoR. In a later analysis, hypergeometric tests were used to score TCR-TCR, TCR-HLA and TCR-CMV co-occurrence, with a repertoire-size bias correction applied to TCR pairs. A later analysis estimated false discovery rates by permuting HLA or CMV assignments 20 times. In a later analysis, co-occurring TCRs were grouped using DBSCAN, and TCRdist sequence similarity was added for clustering within HLA-allele-positive subsets. Repertoires with fewer than 30,000 or more than 120,000 public chains were left out of co-occurrence clustering, as were roughly five repertoires with anomalous nucleotide sharing. As stored in TCRdb, this immuneACCESS dataset retains in-frame rearrangements with V and J assigned. A fraction of the clones does not appear; measured against another copy, unresolved V genes explain less than half of the discrepancy, and the remainder lacks a known reason. That table is the source of V, J and clone size, and D and trimming were worked out from the DNA. This sample has 130,000 or so clones in its table, and roughly 84% of those were observed once. Approximately 3.1% of the sample is taken by the ten largest.

This specimen belongs to a study of cytomegalovirus exposure and HLA in healthy donors (dated by TCRdb to the late 2010s). Regarding the research as a whole: An earlier analysis of about 560 of the donors reported 250 to 300 Gb of sequence data and some 110 million unique TCR beta sequences obtained from some 170 million T cells. An early release that covered about 600 HLA-typed donors contained approximately 300 gigabases of sequencing data and 80 million or so unique TCR sequences. Among the roughly 370 genotyped donors, around 81% belonged to the genetic ancestry cluster associated with self-reported Caucasian donors. The study aimed to test whether signatures of past pathogen exposure could be identified by cataloging public T cell receptors. Using immunosequencing, the study profiled T cell repertoires from some 670 subjects and related those repertoires to cytomegalovirus serostatus. A separate validation cohort of roughly 120 different subjects was used in addition to the roughly 670-subject first cohort. High-throughput TCR immunosequencing, statistical association of individual TCRs with disease status, and machine learning were combined to predict cytomegalovirus infection status. To study patterns of TCR occurrence, a later analysis re-analyzed previously published TCR beta repertoires from around 700 donors and added high-resolution HLA genotyping. In the later analysis, no new phenotypic data were used to find candidate immune exposures; instead, reliance was placed on TCR beta sequences and their occurrence across donors. In an earlier analysis of 587 of the donors, high-throughput TCR beta sequencing was used to judge whether each TCR beta V gene segment behaved as functional or pseudogenic. Donor age, sex, ethnicity and CMV serostatus were compiled together with the repertoire data. A later genetic analysis took genome-wide SNP genotypes for about 55% of the 666 donors and used that subset as a discovery cohort. Every discovery cohort repertoire had been produced on one sequencing platform. Both class I and class II loci were covered by HLA typing, at four-digit resolution. The number of donors typed differed by locus, with about 629-640 for A, B, C, DRB1 and DQB1, 522 for DQA1, some 570 for DPA1, and some 470 for DPB1. Five DR-DQ haplotypes were handled as single units for association and clustering, since linkage in the cohort was strong. Across 398 genotyped donors of the cohort, an average of about 240,000 unique TCR beta nucleotide sequences per donor were sequenced, and about a sixth of those sequences were non-productive. The study at large found these results: Correlated functional status among segregating V segments might be attributable to linkage disequilibrium, but an unknown experimental factor could not be ruled out. Because counts were too low, roughly 18 rarely observed V segments, including chromosome 9 orphons, were left out of the earlier analysis of 500 to 650 of the donors. Immune exposure information for the cohort was limited to CMV serostatus. Because some donors lacked HLA typing at each locus, the association tests relied only on the typed subset. An earlier analysis of approximately 600 of the donors showed that most TCR beta V segments appeared in productive rearrangements either about 87% or about 30% of the time, which broadly matched IMGT annotations. In a later analysis, HLA-associated TCR beta chains were found to be more clonally expanded and to have lower generation probabilities than equally common non-associated chains. The classifier was reported to diagnose cytomegalovirus status with high specificity and sensitivity in both the original and validation cohorts. Some IMGT-functional V segments, including TRBV6-2 and TRBV6-3, could not be distinguished by the 87-base-pair reads and were therefore excluded. In vitro tests confirmed that three of the cytomegalovirus-associated TCR beta chains recognize cytomegalovirus antigens. A group of highly shared sequence variants was considered likely to be a technical artifact of the sequencing pipeline. According to a later genetic analysis, donors in an Asian-associated ancestry cluster had fewer N-insertions in productive TCRs than the approximately 670-donor mean. Only TCR beta chains were sequenced in this cohort, and the absence of alpha or paired-chain data limited detectable features. Across donors, most TCR sequences were observed very rarely, whereas some public TCRs were present in many individuals. Specific HLA alleles were associated with around 18,000 TCR beta sequences at a false discovery rate of 0.05 in a later analysis. When HLA alleles, especially DR and DQ, strongly co-occurred, attributing TCR associations to individual alleles was difficult. Presence/absence analyses assumed roughly uniform sequencing depth across donors, an assumption that may not hold. An association between a missense DCLRE1C variant and V-gene and J-gene trimming of TCR beta chains was found in a later genetic analysis and replicated in an independent cohort. The study gave a list of 150 to 200 TCR beta chains associated with cytomegalovirus. A later analysis reported that several top co-occurrence clusters appeared linked to parvovirus B19, influenza, CMV and Epstein-Barr virus. The authors suggested that the approach could potentially be generalized to other disease states and immunological phenotypes. In a later analysis, TCR association rates were found to vary across HLA loci, with the most associated TCRs seen for DRB1 alleles and the fewest for HLA-C alleles. A further reported finding was that TCR beta sequences accurately predicted the HLA-A and HLA-B alleles for most subjects in the first cohort. According to a later analysis, most CMV-associated TCR beta chains appeared to be HLA-restricted, and the HLA associations seemed to be driven largely by CMV exposure.

In total, around 600 healthy bone marrow donors made up the cohort. At the time of sampling, every cohort member was nominally healthy, though immune exposures that went unrecorded were likely present. The donor tested CMV seropositive and was one of the 289 seropositive cohort members. A peripheral blood sample was collected from each donor, and TCR beta sequencing was performed on peripheral blood mononuclear cells. The Qiagen DNeasy Blood Extraction Kit was used to extract genomic DNA from the blood cell samples. Looking up the germline V gene yields CDR1 SGDLS and CDR2 YYNGEE. Unmatched junction bases come to 8, with V trimmed by 3 bases and J by 3 bases. The CDR3 sequence holds 15 residues, the cysteine and phenylalanine included. CDR3 DNA only is kept here, 45 bases in frame from base 1.

The clonotype was recovered from a woman between 18 and 30 years old in good health and CMV-seropositive. This chain is built from TRBV9 and TRBJ2-7; 8 central bases correspond to TRBD1. Specimen: PBMCs. DNA sequence: TGTGCCAGCAGCGGCGATACAGGGGGAAGCTACGAGCAGTACTTC. Its translation reads: CASSGDTGGSYEQYF.